A single sample gave rise to the 8 T cell receptor beta chains below, sequenced in a study of blood T cell repertoires in COVID-19. Sequencing used immunoSEQ multiplex PCR; TCRdb keeps in-frame clones, though not all of them. The table includes under 400,000 clones, roughly 90% detected once. The material sequenced was PBMCs or T cells enriched from blood (not recorded which). These receptors all stem from a woman in her 30s who had been exposed to COVID-19.

This clone was detected only once. This rearrangement joins TRBV13 to TRBJ1-2; D is unresolved. This CDR3 has 12 amino acids. CDR1 is PRHDT and CDR2 is FYEKMQ in the germline V gene (reference sequence). Between the trimmed V and J ends, which lost 2 bases and 3 bases, there was a span of 4 bases. The CDR3 region has the DNA TGTGCCAGCAGCTTATTCGACTATGGCTACACCTTC. Protein product: CASSLFDYGYTF.

The chain carries TRBV11-3 and TRBJ2-2; 8 nucleotides align to TRBD2. Germline loops: CDR1 SGHNT, CDR2 YENEEA. The CDR3 runs 16 residues. V was pared by 10 bases and J by 6 bases, with 16 bases of the junction left unmatched. The CDR3 sequence: CANNVQRELYSGELFF. CDR3 DNA: TGTGCCAACAACGTACAGCGGGAGCTATACTCCGGGGAGCTGTTTTTT. The variable domain in full, completed from reference TRBV11-3 and TRBJ2-2, reads EAGVVQSPRYKIIEKKQPVAFWCNPISGHNTLYWYLQNLGQGPELLIRYENEEAVDDSQLPKDRFSAERLKGVDSTLKIQPAELGDSAVYLCANNVQRELYSGELFFGEGSRLTVL.

The V call is TRBV12-5, the J call TRBJ2-1, with TRBD2 matching over 11 bases. Germline V gives CDR1 LGHNT, CDR2 FRNRAP. The length of the CDR3 is 17 residues. The V and J ends lost 5 bases and 10 bases, in that order; junction bases with no gene match: 16. CDR3 sequence reads: CASGPPGGSGRAREQFF. The CDR3 coding sequence is TGTGCTAGTGGTCCACCAGGGGGTAGCGGGAGGGCCCGAGAGCAGTTCTTC.

The chain joins TRBV28 to TRBJ1-1; weak D call: TRBD1 (6 bases). V lost 5 bases to trimming and J lost 0 bases, with 16 bases between them. The CDR3 spans 16 residues. CDR1 and CDR2 from the germline V gene are MDHEN and SYDVKM. The CDR3 coding sequence is TGTGCCAGCAGTCCCCCCCCGGGGGGGCTGAACACTGAAGCTTTCTTT. This sequence encodes CASSPPPGGLNTEAFF.

With respect to this clone: At one boundary the junction diverges from the germline segment, which might be a read error. The chain is built from TRBV28 and TRBJ2-7; TRBD2 matches at 9 bases. The CDR3 totals 12 residues. Germline V CDR1 and CDR2: MDHEN, SYDVKM. In DNA form, the CDR3 reads TGTGCCAGCAGTTTCCTCCGACTAGCGGCAACCTTC. As protein: CASSFLRLAATF.

This clone occurred once. The chain uses TRBV3-1 (or the pseudogene TRBV3-2) and TRBJ1-1, with 11 bases aligning to TRBD1. The length of the CDR3 is 16 residues. V was pared by 2 bases and J by 3 bases, with 5 bases of the junction left unmatched. Germline V CDR1 and CDR2: LGHDT, YNNKEL (reference sequence). For the CDR3, the DNA is TGTGCCAGCAGCCAATGGACAGGGGGCATCGACACTGAAGCTTTCTTT. Translated, it gives CASSQWTGGIDTEAFF.

V is TRBV7-8 and J is TRBJ2-7; 9 positions agree with TRBD1. The CDR3 runs 17 residues. Germline CDR1 and CDR2: SGHVS and FQNEAQ. V lost 3 bases, J lost 3 bases, and 12 bases stayed unmatched. The chain's CDR3 is CASSFSTGGASNYEQYF. For the CDR3, the DNA is TGTGCCAGCAGCTTTTCAACAGGGGGCGCTTCCAACTACGAGCAGTACTTC.

The chain has TRBV12-3 or TRBV12-4 and TRBJ2-7; no clear D gene. Between the trimmed V and J ends, which lost 6 bases and 3 bases, there was a span of 12 bases. This CDR3 has 13 amino acids. The DNA of the CDR3 is TGTGCCAGCAGAATCCGGGTGGTCTACGAGCAGTACTTC. This translates into CASRIRVVYEQYF.